These 10 T cell receptor beta chains originate from one sample sequenced in a study of cytomegalovirus exposure and HLA in healthy donors. This PCR relied on a set of 60 Vbeta primers and 13 Jbeta primers. Libraries were prepared by immunoSEQ multiplex PCR; TCRdb keeps only in-frame clonotypes and omits some of them. The sample includes about 140,000 clones, roughly 80% seen only once; the top ten take 1.2%. Sequenced material: PBMCs. The receptors were sampled from a female donor in good health and CMV-seronegative.

This chain links TRBV27 with TRBJ1-2, with TRBD1 matching 8 bases. The trim removed 6 bases at V and 4 bases at J, leaving 7 bases unmatched. The CDR3 has 14 amino acids. CDR1 and CDR2 from the germline V gene are MNHEY and SMNVEV (reference sequence). In nucleotides, the CDR3 is TGTGCCAGCAGCTGGACAGGGACGGGCTATGGCTACACCTTC. This translates into CASSWTGTGYGYTF.

A single count supports this clone. The chain is built from TRBV13 and TRBJ2-1, with a tentative D call TRBD1 (5 bases). Trimming pared 5 bases from V and 3 bases from J, leaving 11 bases between. Germline V gives CDR1 PRHDT, CDR2 FYEKMQ (reference sequence). The CDR3 covers 14 residues. CDR3 residues: CASSPKTDYNEQFF. DNA for the CDR3: TGTGCCAGCAGCCCCAAGACAGACTACAATGAGCAGTTCTTC.

The rearrangement links TRBV13 to TRBJ2-2; a weak D match, TRBD1 (5 bases). V lost 5 bases and J lost 7, with 11 bases in between. From germline, CDR1 is PRHDT and CDR2 FYEKMQ (reference sequence). This CDR3 spans 13 amino acids. The CDR3 spells CASSRRQIGELFF. CDR3 DNA sequence: TGTGCCAGCAGCAGACGACAGATCGGGGAGCTGTTTTTT.

This rearrangement joins TRBV29-1 to TRBJ1-1; D is perhaps TRBD1 (5 bases). The CDR3 is made up of 14 amino acids. Germline-derived CDR1 and CDR2 are SQVTM and ANQGSEA. Trimming shortened V by 1 base and J by 4 bases, and 13 bases separated the two germline ends. CDR3 region: CSVEVAGWSTEAFF. The CDR3 bases are TGCAGCGTTGAAGTGGCAGGGTGGAGCACTGAAGCTTTCTTT.

Only a few counts were recorded for this clone. V and J are TRBV7-9 and TRBJ2-5, with D perhaps matching TRBD1 (6 bases). V was cut by 2 bases and J by 9 bases, with 7 bases left in between. There are 11 residues in the CDR3. From germline, CDR1 is SEHNR and CDR2 FQNEAQ (reference sequence). Here the CDR3 reads CASSLRGSQYF. CDR3 nucleotide sequence: TGTGCCAGCAGCTTAAGGGGGTCCCAGTACTTC.

The V gene is TRBV28, the J gene TRBJ1-5; TRBD1 is a possible D gene (6 bases). CDR1 MDHEN and CDR2 SYDVKM come from the germline V gene. V gave up 8 bases and J gave up 0 bases, with 14 bases separating them. The CDR3 covers 15 residues. In DNA, the CDR3 is TGTGCCAGCCCCCCCGGACAGATTAGCAATCAGCCCCAGCATTTT. It translates to CASPPGQISNQPQHF.

The chain links TRBV7-9 to TRBJ2-5; the D gene is possibly TRBD2 (5 bases). V shed 1 base and J shed 2 bases, with 8 bases lying between them. This CDR3 spans 14 amino acids. The germline V gene has CDR1 SEHNR and CDR2 FQNEAQ (reference sequence). The CDR3 region has the DNA TGTGCCAGCAGCTTAGGTCCGGGGCAAGAGACCCAGTACTTC. Amino acid sequence: CASSLGPGQETQYF. The full variable domain, in which reference TRBV7-9 and TRBJ2-5 provide the parts outside the CDR3, is DTGVSQNPRHKITKRGQNVTFRCDPISEHNRLYWYRQTLGQGPEFLTYFQNEAQLEKSRLLSDRFSAERPKGSFSTLEIQRTEQGDSAMYLCASSLGPGQETQYFGPGTRLLVL.

V is TRBV5-4 and J is TRBJ2-2; 13 bases line up with TRBD2. V was pared by 4 bases and J by 4 bases, with 4 bases of the junction left unmatched. Germline CDR1 and CDR2: SGHNT and YYREEE (reference sequence). This CDR3 spans 16 amino acids. The CDR3 bases are TGTGCCAGCAGCCAGGGACTAGCGGGACGCACCGGGGAGCTGTTTTTT. Translation: CASSQGLAGRTGELFF.

The chain employs TRBV7-2 and TRBJ2-7; TRBD2 agrees at 12 bases. In germline, CDR1 is SGHTA, CDR2 FQGNSA. The V and J ends lost 5 bases and 0 bases, in that order; junction bases with no gene match: 2. The length of the CDR3 is 15 residues. CDR3 nucleotides: TGTGCCAGCAGCCAGACTAGCGGGAGCTCCTACGAGCAGTACTTC. This codes for CASSQTSGSSYEQYF.

The genes are TRBV7-9 and TRBJ1-4; perhaps TRBD1 as D (5 bases). V lost 7 bases to trimming and J lost 8 bases, with 14 bases between them. This CDR3 contains 13 residues. The germline gives CDR1 SEHNR, CDR2 FQNEAQ (reference sequence). The CDR3 region has the DNA TGTGCCAGCACCCCGGCAGGGAGGGAAAAACTGTTTTTT. This codes for CASTPAGREKLFF. Full variable domain (remainder filled in from reference TRBV7-9 and TRBJ1-4): DTGVSQNPRHKITKRGQNVTFRCDPISEHNRLYWYRQTLGQGPEFLTYFQNEAQLEKSRLLSDRFSAERPKGSFSTLEIQRTEQGDSAMYLCASTPAGREKLFFGSGTQLSVL.